The next 26 T cell receptor beta chains were all read from a single sample in a study of blood T cell repertoires in COVID-19. Sequencing was performed with immunoSEQ multiplex PCR; in TCRdb, only in-frame clones are kept and a portion is missing. The table records around 130,000 clones, 75% to 85% of them present only once. Sequenced: peripheral blood. The receptor set was obtained from a human donor in a cohort sampled during active COVID-19.

Only a few counts were recorded for this clone. The CDR3 region is CASTGQGANSPLHF. CDR3 sequence (DNA): TGTGCCAGCACCGGACAGGGGGCTAATTCACCCCTCCACTTT. The chain recombines TRBV7-9 with TRBJ1-6, with 11 bases fitting TRBD1. V shed 7 bases, J shed 6 bases, and the junction held 2 bases outside the gene matches. This CDR3 has 14 amino acids. Germline V gene sequence: CDR1 SEHNR, CDR2 FQNEAQ (reference sequence).

The CDR3: CASRRPEGALNTEAFF. The CDR3 bases are TGTGCCAGCAGGCGCCCCGAGGGAGCGCTGAACACTGAAGCTTTCTTT. The chain joins TRBV7-6 to TRBJ1-1; D gene ambiguous. From germline, CDR1 is SGHVS and CDR2 FNYEAQ. This CDR3 has 16 amino acids. V was shortened by 6 bases and J by 0 bases, with 17 bases between the two germline ends.

The CDR3 region is CASSIESGTSGYNEQFF. The CDR3 DNA reads as TGTGCCAGCAGCATCGAATCCGGGACTAGCGGGTACAATGAGCAGTTCTTC. The chain combines TRBV3-1 (or the pseudogene TRBV3-2) with TRBJ2-1; 12 bases agree with TRBD2. The germline V gene encodes CDR1 LGHDT and CDR2 YNNKEL (reference sequence). Germline trimming cut 5 bases from V and 4 bases from J; bases unmatched to any gene: 9. This CDR3 region has 17 residues.

This sequence joins TRBV19 and TRBJ1-1; TRBD1 matches at 12 bases. Germline V gene data show CDR1 as LNHDA and CDR2 as SQIVND (reference sequence). The CDR3 runs to 17 residues. Trimming cost V 6 bases and J 1 base; bases outside gene matches: 9. The CDR3 DNA reads as TGTGCCAGTAGACGAGCCGGGACAGGGGGCTCGAACACTGAAGCTTTCTTT. Protein sequence: CASRRAGTGGSNTEAFF.

This chain connects TRBV6-5 to TRBJ1-3, with D hard to call. The CDR3 has 16 residues. Trimming pared 0 bases from V and 4 bases from J, leaving 13 bases between. Germline CDR1 reads MNHEY; CDR2 reads SVGAGI. The CDR3 spells CASSYSVGQAGNTIYF. The CDR3 nucleotides read TGTGCCAGCAGTTACTCAGTTGGGCAGGCAGGAAACACCATATATTTT.

In the case of this clone: Other DNA sequences in this sample translate to the same CDR3. The chain uses TRBV6-5 and TRBJ1-6; 8 nucleotides agree with TRBD1. The germline V gene has CDR1 MNHEY and CDR2 SVGAGI. This CDR3 has 14 residues. The junction had 2 bases not matched to a gene; V was cut back by 4 bases and J by 6 bases. The CDR3 region has the DNA TGTGCCAGCAGTTCTGGACAGGGTAATTCACCCCTCCACTTT. This encodes CASSSGQGNSPLHF.

The chain combines TRBV7-9 with TRBJ2-5; 10 bases map to TRBD2. V lost 5 bases and J lost 3; bases outside the gene matches: 6. The CDR3 contains 15 residues. Germline CDR1 reads SEHNR; CDR2 reads FQNEAQ (reference sequence). The DNA for the CDR3 is TGTGCCAGCAGCGCCGCCCTAGCGGGAGAAGAGACCCAGTACTTC. As protein: CASSAALAGEETQYF. Drawing the rest from reference TRBV7-9 and TRBJ2-5, the complete variable domain is DTGVSQNPRHKITKRGQNVTFRCDPISEHNRLYWYRQTLGQGPEFLTYFQNEAQLEKSRLLSDRFSAERPKGSFSTLEIQRTEQGDSAMYLCASSAALAGEETQYFGPGTRLLVL.

CDR3 residues: CASKRDRGQYGYTF. As DNA, the CDR3 is TGTGCCAGTAAACGGGACAGGGGGCAGTATGGCTACACCTTC. The chain carries TRBV19 and TRBJ1-2, with 12 bases lining up with TRBD1. The CDR3 is 14 residues long. Germline V gene sequence: CDR1 LNHDA, CDR2 SQIVND (reference sequence). V trimming: 7 bases; J trimming: 5 bases; junction bases outside the gene matches: 5. The full variable domain, rest sourced from reference TRBV19 and TRBJ1-2, is DGGITQSPKYLFRKEGQNVTLSCEQNLNHDAMYWYRQDPGQGLRLIYYSQIVNDFQKGDIAEGYSVSREKKESFPLTVTSAQKNPTAFYLCASKRDRGQYGYTFGSGTRLTVV.

In its sample, this clone was seen once. V gene TRBV6-5 combines with J gene TRBJ2-2, with D hard to call. Germline V gives CDR1 MNHEY, CDR2 SVGAGI. This CDR3 comprises 16 residues. Trimming took 0 bases from V and 0 from J, leaving 8 bases between them. CDR3 sequence reads: CASSYSRQPNTGELFF. CDR3 in DNA: TGTGCCAGCAGTTACTCGAGGCAGCCGAACACCGGGGAGCTGTTTTTT.

This chain links TRBV6-5 with TRBJ2-3, with 7 bases aligning to TRBD1. Per the germline V gene, CDR1 is MNHEY and CDR2 is SVGAGI. The CDR3 sequence is 15 residues long. Trimming removed 6 bases from V and 4 bases from J; junction bases left unmatched: 10. For the CDR3, the DNA is TGTGCCAGCAGCCGGAGAAGGGGGCGATCAGATACGCAGTATTTT. Translated, it gives CASSRRRGRSDTQYF.

This clone was seen a handful of times. The chain joins TRBV4-1 to TRBJ2-6; the D gene is possibly TRBD1 (6 bases). The CDR3 covers 16 residues. Deletions cut 3 bases from V and 0 bases from J, with 9 bases between. CDR1 is MGHRA and CDR2 is YSYEKL in the germline V gene. The CDR3 loop reads CASSQDSYSGANVLTF. The DNA of the CDR3 is TGCGCCAGCAGCCAGGACAGCTACTCTGGGGCCAACGTCCTGACTTTC.

The chain has TRBV5-4 and TRBJ1-2; possibly TRBD1 for D (6 bases). Trimming removed 1 base at V and 8 bases at J, with 9 bases between. Germline V lookup: CDR1 SGHNT, CDR2 YYREEE (reference sequence). This CDR3 has 12 residues. CDR3 sequence reads: CASSLQGSGYTF. The CDR3 DNA is TGTGCCAGCAGCTTGCAGGGGAGCGGCTACACCTTC. Full variable domain (remainder filled in from reference TRBV5-4 and TRBJ1-2): ETGVTQSPTHLIKTRGQQVTLRCSSQSGHNTVSWYQQALGQGPQFIFQYYREEENGRGNFPPRFSGLQFPNYSSELNVNALELDDSALYLCASSLQGSGYTFGSGTRLTVV.

This sequence joins TRBV7-9 and TRBJ2-5; 11 bases map to TRBD1. CDR3 length: 16 amino acids. V was clipped by 5 bases and J by 2 bases; unmatched bases: 7. Germline CDR1 is SEHNR and CDR2 is FQNEAQ (reference sequence). CDR3 bases: TGTGCCAGCAGCCCTTCCGGGACAGGGGGTCAAGAGACCCAGTACTTC. Protein sequence: CASSPSGTGGQETQYF.

This chain joins TRBV5-1 and TRBJ2-3, with 9 bases matching TRBD1. Germline V gives CDR1 SGHRS, CDR2 YFSETQ. J lost 5 bases, V lost 0 bases, and 4 bases had no gene match. The length of the CDR3 is 15 residues. CDR3 region: CASSLEGQGQDTQYF. The CDR3 bases are TGCGCCAGCAGCTTGGAGGGACAGGGCCAAGATACGCAGTATTTT.

The chain employs TRBV7-9 and TRBJ2-5; 8 bases align to TRBD1. This CDR3 is built from 13 residues. Germline trimming cut 5 bases from V and 4 bases from J; bases unmatched to any gene: 3. Germline CDR1 SEHNR, CDR2 FQNEAQ (reference sequence). The CDR3 region is CASSPGQGETQYF. Here the CDR3 DNA reads TGTGCCAGCAGCCCCGGACAGGGAGAGACCCAGTACTTC.

The J gene is TRBJ2-7, the V gene TRBV7-6; D may be TRBD1 (5 bases). The CDR3 has 18 amino acids. Looked up from germline, CDR1 is SGHVS and CDR2 is FNYEAQ. V lost 2 bases and J 5 bases, leaving 25 bases between the germline ends. Written as DNA, the CDR3 is TGTGCCAGCAGCTTATTAAAGGGGCCCGGCTACCGGGTCAACGAGCAGTACTTC. Its translation is CASSLLKGPGYRVNEQYF.

The chain recombines TRBV18 with TRBJ2-7; D is undetermined. This CDR3 comprises 14 residues. Germline V CDR1 and CDR2: KGHSH, LQKENI. With 0 bases removed from V and 2 bases from J, the gap between germline ends came to 8 bases. Here the CDR3 reads CASSPPGYPYEQYF. As DNA, the CDR3 is TGTGCCAGCTCACCACCCGGGTATCCCTACGAGCAGTACTTC.

The chain links TRBV4-1 to TRBJ1-1; tentatively, D is TRBD1 (5 bases). Looked up from germline, CDR1 is MGHRA and CDR2 is YSYEKL. This CDR3 has 14 residues. V was shortened by 1 base and J by 1 base, with 7 bases between the two germline ends. The CDR3 bases are TGCGCCAGCAGCCAAGGCGACAGGAACACTGAAGCTTTCTTT. Protein: CASSQGDRNTEAFF.

The chain uses TRBV3-1 (or the pseudogene TRBV3-2) and TRBJ2-3; a weak D match, TRBD2 (6 bases). The length of the CDR3 is 17 residues. CDR1 and CDR2 (germline): LGHDT, YNNKEL (reference sequence). V was clipped by 0 bases and J by 2 bases, with 15 bases between them. The CDR3 bases are TGTGCCAGCAGCCAAGAAGAGCCTGGCGGGGACACAGATACGCAGTATTTT. Translated, it gives CASSQEEPGGDTDTQYF.

This clone has just one count. The chain joins TRBV4-2 to TRBJ2-7, with D possibly matching TRBD1 (6 bases). The CDR3 consists of 15 residues. Trimming took 4 bases from V and 1 from J, leaving 14 bases between them. From germline, CDR1 is LGHNA and CDR2 YNFKEQ. CDR3 amino acids: CASSPQGQGSYEQYF. In DNA, the CDR3 is TGTGCCAGCAGCCCCCAAGGGCAGGGGTCCTACGAGCAGTACTTC.

This clone was observed a single time. The chain joins TRBV3-1 (or the pseudogene TRBV3-2) to TRBJ2-7; 9 positions agree with TRBD2. The CDR3 consists of 16 residues. V lost 4 bases and J lost 3; bases outside the gene matches: 10. Germline loops: CDR1 LGHDT, CDR2 YNNKEL (reference sequence). The CDR3 DNA sequence: TGTGCCAGCAGCCCGTCCCGGACTAGCGTGATCTACGAGCAGTACTTC. Its protein product is CASSPSRTSVIYEQYF.

This rearrangement joins TRBV6-1 to TRBJ2-1; maybe TRBD2 (6 bases). The length of the CDR3 is 14 residues. The ends were cut back, 3 bases at V and 6 bases at J, with 12 bases in the middle. From germline, CDR1 is MNHNS and CDR2 SASEGT. The CDR3 DNA reads TGTGCCAGCAGTGACGGGGGTAGCGGCAATGAGCAGTTCTTC. Its translation: CASSDGGSGNEQFF.

The chain recombines TRBV25-1 with TRBJ1-1, with D unclear. V was cut by 7 bases and J by 1 base, with 22 bases left in between. Germline V CDR1 and CDR2: MGHDK, SYGVNS. The length of the CDR3 is 17 residues. The CDR3: CASTRQRAVVGNTEAFF. Here the CDR3 DNA reads TGTGCCAGCACCCGGCAGAGGGCTGTAGTGGGGAACACTGAAGCTTTCTTT.

About this clone: Other DNA sequences from this sample encode an identical CDR3 as well. The V call is TRBV4-3, the J call TRBJ2-7, with 10 nucleotides matching TRBD1. The CDR3 has 15 residues. Losses at the gene ends were 0 bases for V and 4 bases for J; bases not matched to a gene: 3. Per the germline V gene, CDR1 is LGHNA and CDR2 is YSLEER. The CDR3 nucleotides read TGCGCCAGCAGCCAAGATTTGGGACAGGGGTACGAGCAGTACTTC. Encoded protein: CASSQDLGQGYEQYF.

The rearrangement links TRBV12-3 or TRBV12-4 to TRBJ2-3; possibly TRBD1 for D (6 bases). This CDR3 has 13 residues. Deletions cut 10 bases from V and 5 bases from J, with 16 bases between. The CDR3 DNA reads as TGTGCCACCGCCTCGGGGACAAGAGATACGCAGTATTTT. Residues: CATASGTRDTQYF.

This chain joins TRBV9 and TRBJ1-3, with 7 bases fitting TRBD1. The CDR3 is 19 amino acids. Germline V CDR1 and CDR2: SGDLS, YYNGEE. J lost 0 bases, V lost 0 bases, and 12 bases had no gene match. CDR3 DNA sequence: TGTGCCAGCAGCGTAGAAGGACAGGCCTTGGCCCCCTCTGGAAACACCATATATTTT. Translation gives CASSVEGQALAPSGNTIYF.